This is a list of T cell receptor beta chains from one sample in a study of naive and memory T cell subsets. TCRdb used MiXCR to reprocess the UMI-ligation and nested PCR reads, holding one entry per CDR3 protein. The profile shows some 100,000 distinct CDR3 sequences, 7% of them singletons. Sequencing was carried out using central memory CD4+ T cells from blood. The receptors shown here come from a human donor in good health. CDR3s include the opening cysteine and the closing phenylalanine or tryptophan. The order of the fields is CDR3 protein, J gene, V gene.

cdr3_aa: CASSLSIGAIGGTKRQYF
j_call: TRBJ2-7
v_call: TRBV12-3/TRBV12-4

cdr3_aa: CSAREGVGTNTQYF
j_call: TRBJ2-3
v_call: TRBV20-1

cdr3_aa: CASSVGGYSNQPQHF
j_call: TRBJ1-5
v_call: TRBV2

cdr3_aa: CASSLAATTDTQYF
j_call: TRBJ2-3
v_call: TRBV7-9

cdr3_aa: CASAPGDRASNEQFF
j_call: TRBJ2-1
v_call: TRBV5-1

cdr3_aa: CASSRNGGYGEAFF
j_call: TRBJ1-1
v_call: TRBV7-2

cdr3_aa: CASSSVGRRTNEKLFF
j_call: TRBJ1-4
v_call: TRBV7-2

cdr3_aa: CAIRGGSLTYNEQFF
j_call: TRBJ2-1
v_call: TRBV10-3

cdr3_aa: CASSLKLGTDTQYF
j_call: TRBJ2-3
v_call: TRBV5-4

cdr3_aa: CATGQGPLHF
j_call: TRBJ1-6
v_call: TRBV10-3

cdr3_aa: CSVEYESQTGSPIF
j_call: TRBJ2-5
v_call: TRBV29-1

cdr3_aa: CASSGTWEQFF
j_call: TRBJ2-1
v_call: TRBV28

cdr3_aa: CAISSFDNEQFF
j_call: TRBJ2-1
v_call: TRBV10-3

cdr3_aa: CASSYLGTLLSGANVLTF
j_call: TRBJ2-6
v_call: TRBV6-6

cdr3_aa: CASSPLLRDVGAFF
j_call: TRBJ1-1
v_call: TRBV3-1

cdr3_aa: CASSLEMLTGAFF
j_call: TRBJ1-1
v_call: TRBV7-2

cdr3_aa: CASSGQGAGFNQPQHF
j_call: TRBJ1-5
v_call: TRBV7-2

cdr3_aa: CASSQWTGAQTYNEQFF
j_call: TRBJ2-1
v_call: TRBV14

cdr3_aa: CSASWLRSYNEQFF
j_call: TRBJ2-1
v_call: TRBV20-1

cdr3_aa: CASSPRGQQGYTF
j_call: TRBJ1-2
v_call: TRBV7-2

cdr3_aa: CASSQDRDRVGTGELFF
j_call: TRBJ2-2
v_call: TRBV3-1

cdr3_aa: CASSPRTGQQETQYF
j_call: TRBJ2-5
v_call: TRBV14

cdr3_aa: CASSLQGSFNTEAFF
j_call: TRBJ1-1
v_call: TRBV5-1

cdr3_aa: CASSLLAGGPGEQFF
j_call: TRBJ2-1
v_call: TRBV4-1

cdr3_aa: CASSSRGGEPKNIQYF
j_call: TRBJ2-4
v_call: TRBV7-9

cdr3_aa: CASSQAGGMNQPQHF
j_call: TRBJ1-5
v_call: TRBV6-2/TRBV6-3

cdr3_aa: CASSVDSSTDTQYF
j_call: TRBJ2-3
v_call: TRBV9

cdr3_aa: CSARCFLDSEQYF
j_call: TRBJ2-7
v_call: TRBV20-1

cdr3_aa: CASSPGRVPETQYF
j_call: TRBJ2-5
v_call: TRBV18

cdr3_aa: CASQDSGTGYQPQHF
j_call: TRBJ1-5
v_call: TRBV19